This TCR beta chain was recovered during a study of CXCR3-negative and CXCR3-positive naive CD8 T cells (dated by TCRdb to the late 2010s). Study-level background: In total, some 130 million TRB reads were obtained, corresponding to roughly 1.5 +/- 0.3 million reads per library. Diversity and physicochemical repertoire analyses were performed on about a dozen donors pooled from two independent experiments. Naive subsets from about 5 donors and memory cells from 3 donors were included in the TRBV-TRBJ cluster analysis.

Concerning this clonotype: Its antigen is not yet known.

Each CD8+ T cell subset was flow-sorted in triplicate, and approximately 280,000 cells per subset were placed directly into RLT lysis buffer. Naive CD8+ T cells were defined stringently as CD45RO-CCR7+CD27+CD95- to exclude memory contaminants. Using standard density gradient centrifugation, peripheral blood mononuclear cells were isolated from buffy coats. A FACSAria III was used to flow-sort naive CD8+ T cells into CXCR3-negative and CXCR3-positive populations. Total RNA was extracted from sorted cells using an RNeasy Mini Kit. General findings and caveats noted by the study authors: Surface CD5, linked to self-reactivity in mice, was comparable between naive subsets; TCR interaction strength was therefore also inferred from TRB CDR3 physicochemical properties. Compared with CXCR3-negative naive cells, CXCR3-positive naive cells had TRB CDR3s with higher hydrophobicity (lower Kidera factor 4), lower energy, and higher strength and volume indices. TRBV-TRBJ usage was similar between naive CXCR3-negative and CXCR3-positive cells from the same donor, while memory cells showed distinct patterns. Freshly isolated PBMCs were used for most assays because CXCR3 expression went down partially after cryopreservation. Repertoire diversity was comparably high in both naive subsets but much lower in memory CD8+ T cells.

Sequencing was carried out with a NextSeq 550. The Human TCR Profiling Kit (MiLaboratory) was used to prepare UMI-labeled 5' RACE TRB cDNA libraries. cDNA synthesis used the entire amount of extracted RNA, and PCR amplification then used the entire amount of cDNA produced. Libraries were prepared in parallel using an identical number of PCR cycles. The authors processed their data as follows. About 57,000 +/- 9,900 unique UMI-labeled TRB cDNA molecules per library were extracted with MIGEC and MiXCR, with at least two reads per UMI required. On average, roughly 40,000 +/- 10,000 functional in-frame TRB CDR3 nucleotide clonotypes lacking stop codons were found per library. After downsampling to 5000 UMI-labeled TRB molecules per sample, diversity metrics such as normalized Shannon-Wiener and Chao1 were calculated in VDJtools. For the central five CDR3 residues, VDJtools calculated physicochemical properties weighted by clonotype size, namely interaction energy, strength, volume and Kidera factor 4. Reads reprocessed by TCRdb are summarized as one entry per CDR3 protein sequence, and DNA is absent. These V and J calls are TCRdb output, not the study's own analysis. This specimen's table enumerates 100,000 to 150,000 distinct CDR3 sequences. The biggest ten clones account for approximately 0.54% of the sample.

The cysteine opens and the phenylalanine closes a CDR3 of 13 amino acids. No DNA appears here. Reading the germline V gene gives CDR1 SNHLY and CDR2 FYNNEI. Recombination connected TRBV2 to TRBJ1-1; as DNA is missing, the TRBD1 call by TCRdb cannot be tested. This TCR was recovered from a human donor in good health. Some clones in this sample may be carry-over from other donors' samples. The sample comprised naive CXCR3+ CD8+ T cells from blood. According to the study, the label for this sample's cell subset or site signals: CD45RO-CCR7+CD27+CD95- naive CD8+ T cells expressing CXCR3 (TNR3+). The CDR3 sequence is CASTTPGRGEAFF. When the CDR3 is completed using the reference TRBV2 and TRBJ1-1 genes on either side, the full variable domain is EPEVTQTPSHQVTQMGQEVILRCVPISNHLYFYWYRQILGQKVEFLVSFYNNEISEKSEIFDDQFSVERPDGSNFTLKIRSTKLEDSAMYFCASTTPGRGEAFFGQGTRLTVV.